Below are 3 T cell receptor beta chains sequenced from a single sample in a study of beta chain features in type 1 diabetes. Since all of the isolated RNA was reverse transcribed, expressed TCRB transcripts were what got sequenced. Sequenced by immunoSEQ multiplex PCR; TCRdb stores in-frame clones only, minus some. The sample holds fewer than 250,000 clones; 55% to 70% are singletons and the top ten take around 0.057%. The material sequenced was naive CD4+ T cells from blood. The source is a man aged 30 to 45 in good health.

The chain links TRBV15 to TRBJ2-5; either TRBD1 or TRBD2 may supply D (5 bases each). Trimming cost V 5 bases and J 2 bases, with 15 bases left between them. Germline CDR1 is LNHNV and CDR2 is YYDKDF (reference sequence). There are 15 residues in the CDR3. The chain's CDR3 is CATSLLRGVQETQYF. As DNA, the CDR3 is TGTGCCACCAGCCTTCTTCGAGGGGTTCAAGAGACCCAGTACTTC.

The genes are TRBV30 and TRBJ2-7; D remains ambiguous. CDR3 size: 14 residues. Germline V lookup: CDR1 GTSNPN, CDR2 SVGIG (reference sequence). V lost 5 bases and J 4 bases, leaving 18 bases between the germline ends. CDR3 sequence: CAWVLKGFGYEQYF. The CDR3 bases are TGTGCCTGGGTACTAAAAGGGTTTGGTTACGAGCAGTACTTC.

V and J are TRBV29-1 and TRBJ1-2; D ambiguous. V lost 0 bases to trimming and J lost 14 bases, with 13 bases between them. The CDR3 runs to 11 residues. Germline CDR1 and CDR2: SQVTM and ANQGSEA. The CDR3 bases are TGCAGCGTTGAAGACAGCCGGGTCCGGACCTTC. Translated, it gives CSVEDSRVRTF.